This TCR beta chain was found in a study of blood T cell repertoires in COVID-19. Study-wide background: Researchers got acute and convalescent COVID-19 samples from the United States, Italy and Spain.

Methods used by the authors: Estimates of nucleated cell counts were drawn from the amplification of reference gene primers. Method: immunoSEQ multiplex PCR; TCRdb's copy keeps in-frame clones and lacks some. V and J calls plus clone size are reproduced from that table; the DNA served to infer D and trimming. This table holds 150,000 to 170,000 clones, under 95% found once. This CDR3 contains 15 residues. Germline assignment: CDR1 KGHDR and CDR2 SFDVKD. The junction had 7 bases not matched to a gene; V was cut back by 3 bases and J by 6 bases. Material: peripheral blood. The V call is TRBV24-1, the J call TRBJ2-1; TRBD2 aligns across 7 bases. The TCR was taken from a man aged 50 to 59 with acute or convalescent COVID-19. The CDR3 is CATSDPSTSSNEQFF. The CDR3 DNA reads as TGTGCCACCAGTGATCCCTCGACTAGCAGCAATGAGCAGTTCTTC.